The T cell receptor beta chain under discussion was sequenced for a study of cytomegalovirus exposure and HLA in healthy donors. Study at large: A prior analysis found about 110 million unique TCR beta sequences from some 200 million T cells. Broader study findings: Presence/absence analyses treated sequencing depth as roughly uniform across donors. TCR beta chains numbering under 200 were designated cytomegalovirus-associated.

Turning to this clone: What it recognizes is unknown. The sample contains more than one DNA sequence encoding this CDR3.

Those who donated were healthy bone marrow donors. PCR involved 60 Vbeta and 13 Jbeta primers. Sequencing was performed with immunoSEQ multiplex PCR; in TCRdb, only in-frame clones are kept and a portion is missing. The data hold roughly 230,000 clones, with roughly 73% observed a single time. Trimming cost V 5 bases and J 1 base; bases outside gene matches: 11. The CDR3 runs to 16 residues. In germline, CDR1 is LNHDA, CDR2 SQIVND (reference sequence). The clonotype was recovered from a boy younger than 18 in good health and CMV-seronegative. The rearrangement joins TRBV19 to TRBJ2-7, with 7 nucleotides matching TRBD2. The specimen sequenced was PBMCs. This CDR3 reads CASSPRWGGGSYEQYF. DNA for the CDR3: TGTGCCAGTAGTCCGCGGTGGGGCGGGGGTTCCTACGAGCAGTACTTC.